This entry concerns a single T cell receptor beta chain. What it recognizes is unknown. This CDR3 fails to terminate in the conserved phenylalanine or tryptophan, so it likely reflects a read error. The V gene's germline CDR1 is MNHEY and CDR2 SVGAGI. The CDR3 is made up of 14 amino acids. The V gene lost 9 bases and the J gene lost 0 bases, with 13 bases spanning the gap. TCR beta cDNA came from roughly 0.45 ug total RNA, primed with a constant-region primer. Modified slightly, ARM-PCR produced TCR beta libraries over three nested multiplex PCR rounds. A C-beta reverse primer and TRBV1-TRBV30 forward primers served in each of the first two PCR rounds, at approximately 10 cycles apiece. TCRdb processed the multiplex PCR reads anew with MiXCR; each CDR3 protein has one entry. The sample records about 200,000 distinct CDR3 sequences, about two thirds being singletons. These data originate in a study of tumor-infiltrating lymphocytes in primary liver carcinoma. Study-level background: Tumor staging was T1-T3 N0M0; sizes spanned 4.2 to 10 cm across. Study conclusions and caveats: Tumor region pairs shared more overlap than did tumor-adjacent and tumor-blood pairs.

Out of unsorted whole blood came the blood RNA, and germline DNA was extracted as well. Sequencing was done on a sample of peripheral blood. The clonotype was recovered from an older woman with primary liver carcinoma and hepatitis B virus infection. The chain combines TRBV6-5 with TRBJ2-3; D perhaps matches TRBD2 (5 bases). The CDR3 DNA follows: TGTGCCAGTGCTGGGAGTTCAAGCACAGATACGCAGTATTCT. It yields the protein CASAGSSSTDTQYS.